This T cell receptor beta chain was observed in a study of cytomegalovirus exposure and HLA in healthy donors. Whole-study results and caveats: Later examination showed HLA-associated TCR beta chains had greater clonal expansion than equally common others. Most sequenced TCRs were rare (though some public TCRs occurred in many donors).

Turning to this clone: Its antigen is not identified.

V was clipped by 5 bases and J by 4 bases; unmatched bases: 4. CDR3 length equals 14 residues. Germline V gene sequence: CDR1 SGHTA, CDR2 FQGNSA. In the PCR, 60 Vbeta and 13 Jbeta primers were used. TCRdb's table, derived via immunoSEQ multiplex PCR, lists solely in-frame clones and lacks some. The sample comprises over 150,000 clones, less than 80% of which are singletons, and 2.1% rests with the top ten. The clonotype originates from a man younger than 45 in good health and CMV-seronegative. The J gene is TRBJ1-1, the V gene TRBV7-2; 10 nucleotides match TRBD1. The sample consisted of PBMCs. CDR3 sequence (DNA): TGTGCCAGCAGCCTGGACAGGGGGATCACTGAAGCTTTCTTT. Protein: CASSLDRGITEAFF.